This T cell receptor (beta chain) comes out of a study of T-cell reconstitution after alpha-beta-depleted transplantation in children. Broader study findings: A year post-transplant, T-cell counts and diversity derived mostly from newly produced T cells.

The V gene end was trimmed by 6 bases and the J gene end by 1 base; junction bases not matched to a gene: 6. The CDR3 is 14 amino acids. Germline CDR1 and CDR2: SQVTM and ANQGSEA. Researchers prepared the TCRbeta library using unique molecular identifiers, the study reports. Each CDR3 protein is one row after TCRdb ran MiXCR on the PCR reads. This table has 600,000 to 700,000 distinct CDR3 sequences, about 12% appearing once. Many counts were recorded for this clonotype. Its antigen remains unidentified. Sequenced here: PBMCs, sampled before TCRalphabeta/CD19-depleted stem cell transplant. This sequence originates from a girl aged 2-10 years with congenital amegakaryocytic thrombocytopenia, due to receive a stem cell transplant. This sequence joins TRBV29-1 and TRBJ1-1; 9 bases align to TRBD1. The CDR3 region is CSVNRGPGNTEAFF. In DNA form, the CDR3 reads TGCAGCGTGAACAGGGGGCCTGGGAACACTGAAGCTTTCTTT.